The 30 T cell receptor beta chains below come from one sample, sequenced in a study of blood T cells in healthy people across ages (dated by TCRdb to about 2015). To prepare the library, 5' RACE was applied. A second PCR of about 6 to 11 cycles was performed with a sample-barcoded 5' primer and a J-beta primer mix. TCRdb cleaned the public reads at Q25 with fastp, built clones with MiXCR and kept in-frame beta chains. Rows are unified per CDR3 protein, each entry keeping the most common DNA and genes. For this sample there are over 1,500,000 distinct CDR3 sequences; approximately 39% appear just once. Of the sample, under 25% falls within the top ten clones. The sample comprised blood. These receptors were taken from a human donor in good health.

CDR3 loop: CATAGTSFSYEQYF. The DNA of the CDR3 is TGTGCCACTGCCGGGACTAGCTTCTCCTACGAGCAGTACTTC. The chain recombines TRBV19 with TRBJ2-7; the match to TRBD2 covers 9 bases. CDR3 length: 14 residues. Unmatched junction bases numbered 7, after V lost 10 bases and J lost 0 bases. Germline lookup yields CDR1 LNHDA and CDR2 SQIVND (reference sequence).

This chain joins TRBV28 and TRBJ2-1, with 7 bases identical to TRBD1. CDR3 length equals 18 residues. The ends lost 5 bases at V and 7 bases at J; junction bases unmatched: 20. CDR1 is MDHEN and CDR2 is SYDVKM in the germline V gene. This CDR3 reads CASSPIMTGLVLGNEQFF. Here the CDR3 DNA reads TGTGCCAGCAGTCCTATAATGACAGGGCTCGTTTTGGGAAATGAGCAGTTCTTC. Full variable domain (rest looked up from reference TRBV28 and TRBJ2-1): DVKVTQSSRYLVKRTGEKVFLECVQDMDHENMFWYRQDPGLGLRLIYFSYDVKMKEKGDIPEGYSVSREKKERFSLILESASTNQTSMYLCASSPIMTGLVLGNEQFFGPGTRLTVL.

This clonotype turned up a few times. DNA of the CDR3: TGTGCCAGCAGATACCAGGGGGCAGCTAATGAAAAACTGTTTTTT. This translates into CASRYQGAANEKLFF. This chain links TRBV7-2 with TRBJ1-4, with TRBD1 matching over 8 bases. The CDR3 is 15 residues long. V shed 6 bases, J shed 3 bases, and the junction held 6 bases outside the gene matches. Per the germline V gene, CDR1 is SGHTA and CDR2 is FQGNSA.

The chain couples TRBV4-1 to TRBJ2-3; D unresolved. This CDR3 comprises 15 residues. With 1 base removed from V and 6 bases from J, the gap between germline ends came to 14 bases. Germline loops: CDR1 MGHRA, CDR2 YSYEKL. The CDR3 DNA sequence: TGCGCCAGCAGCCAAGTTCTGGGGTTTAGGGATACGCAGTATTTT. Residues: CASSQVLGFRDTQYF.

This rearrangement joins TRBV20-1 to TRBJ2-1, with D perhaps matching TRBD2 (6 bases). Trimming stripped 6 bases from V and 7 bases from J, with 16 bases between. The CDR3 spans 13 residues. Germline V CDR1 and CDR2: DFQATT, SNEGSKA (reference sequence). CDR3 sequence: CSAMGLPLNEQFF. The CDR3 DNA is TGCAGTGCGATGGGACTTCCGTTGAATGAGCAGTTCTTC.

The chain joins TRBV6-2 or TRBV6-3 to TRBJ2-4; TRBD2 might be the D (6 bases). With the DNA end fitting TRBJ2-5 better, the J assignment may be wrong. Germline CDR1 MNHEY, CDR2 SVGEGT. This CDR3 region has 14 residues. The CDR3 coding sequence is TGTGCCAGCAGTTTCCAGACTAGAACCGAGACCCAGTACTTC. Amino acid sequence: CASSFQTRTETQYF.

Only a few counts were recorded for this clonotype. The chain links TRBV20-1 to TRBJ2-5; no clear D. V was clipped by 1 base and J by 7 bases, with 4 bases between them. The V gene's germline CDR1 is DFQATT and CDR2 SNEGSKA (reference sequence). This CDR3 has 10 residues. The CDR3 region is CSARAATQYF. The CDR3 bases are TGCAGTGCTAGAGCGGCGACCCAGTACTTC.

This clonotype was detected only a few times. The CDR3 here is CSARGPNTEAFF. The CDR3, as DNA: TGCAGTGCTAGAGGTCCCAACACTGAAGCTTTCTTT. This chain joins TRBV20-1 and TRBJ1-1; D is unresolved. Per germline, CDR1 DFQATT and CDR2 SNEGSKA (reference sequence). Trimming stripped 1 base from V and 2 bases from J, with 5 bases between. This CDR3 has 12 residues.

The V gene is TRBV19, the J gene TRBJ2-7; D call uncertain. Germline CDR1 is LNHDA and CDR2 is SQIVND (reference sequence). Trimming stripped 6 bases from V and 2 bases from J, with 14 bases between. This CDR3 spans 14 amino acids. CDR3 protein: CASSLAADTYEQYF. The CDR3 DNA reads as TGTGCCAGTAGCTTAGCCGCAGACACCTACGAGCAGTACTTC.

This clonotype turned up a few times. The rearrangement uses TRBV7-2 and TRBJ1-6, with unresolved D. CDR3 length equals 15 residues. Germline CDR1 and CDR2: SGHTA and FQGNSA. The germline V and J ends were trimmed by 5 bases and 7 bases, with 15 bases remaining between them. The CDR3 reads CASSLNAVVNSPLHF. CDR3 coding DNA: TGTGCCAGCAGCCTCAACGCAGTAGTGAATTCACCCCTCCACTTT.

This clonotype has more than one count but fewer than ten. The CDR3 sequence: CSVAQRMNTEAFF. The CDR3 DNA reads as TGCAGCGTGGCGCAGAGAATGAACACTGAAGCTTTCTTT. The chain joins TRBV29-1 to TRBJ1-1; D uncertain. From germline, CDR1 is SQVTM and CDR2 ANQGSEA. V was trimmed by 6 bases and J by 0 bases, leaving 11 bases between them. CDR3 length: 13 residues.

Points on this clonotype: This may come from a read error, since a much larger clone is one base off. V gene TRBV12-3 or TRBV12-4 combines with J gene TRBJ2-1; D possibly matches TRBD1 or TRBD2 (6 bases each). V was trimmed by 7 bases and J by 0 bases, leaving 13 bases between them. The length of the CDR3 is 15 residues. DNA for the CDR3: TGTGCCAGCACCTTGGGGGGCCCCTCCTACAATGAGCAGTTCTTC. Amino acids: CASTLGGPSYNEQFF.

This clonotype has just a few counts. The CDR3 sequence: CASSPLAGGAYEQYF. The CDR3 DNA follows: TGCGCCAGCAGTCCGCTAGCGGGGGGGGCCTACGAGCAGTACTTC. The V and J genes are TRBV4-1 and TRBJ2-7, with 12 bases lining up with TRBD2. This CDR3 comprises 15 residues. V was clipped by 6 bases and J by 2 bases; unmatched bases: 5. Germline V gene sequence: CDR1 MGHRA, CDR2 YSYEKL.

This clonotype has just a few counts. The chain carries TRBV15 and TRBJ2-5, with a weak D call TRBD2 (5 bases). V dropped 1 base and J dropped 11 bases, with 23 bases sitting between them. The CDR3 is made up of 16 amino acids. Per the germline V gene, CDR1 is LNHNV and CDR2 is YYDKDF (reference sequence). The CDR3 loop reads CATSRVRGSVLWEQYF. CDR3 nucleotide sequence: TGTGCCACCAGCAGAGTCAGAGGGTCCGTCCTTTGGGAGCAGTACTTC.

This clonotype was seen a handful of times. The gene calls are TRBV6-5 and TRBJ1-2; unclear D gene. V gave up 5 bases and J gave up 13 bases, with 20 bases separating them. This CDR3 region has 13 residues. Germline V gene sequence: CDR1 MNHEY, CDR2 SVGAGI. CDR3 sequence (DNA): TGTGCCAGCAGTCCTCGCCAGGCTCGTCGACGCACCTTC. As protein: CASSPRQARRRTF.

This clonotype appeared a few times. The gene calls are TRBV12-3 or TRBV12-4 and TRBJ2-1; possibly TRBD1 for D (5 bases). The CDR3 contains 12 residues. V was cut by 6 bases and J by 14 bases, with 17 bases left in between. Here the CDR3 reads CASSPNRAREFF. Here the CDR3 DNA reads TGTGCCAGCAGCCCGAACCGGGCCAGGGAGTTCTTC.

This CDR3 reads CASQVFGQADTQYF. In DNA form, the CDR3 reads TGTGCCTCCCAGGTCTTCGGTCAAGCAGATACGCAGTATTTT. The chain joins TRBV2 to TRBJ2-3, with D unclear. The CDR3 is 14 residues long. Germline values: CDR1 SNHLY, CDR2 FYNNEI. With 11 bases removed from V and 4 bases from J, the gap between germline ends came to 19 bases. The full variable domain, rest sourced from reference TRBV2 and TRBJ2-3, is EPEVTQTPSHQVTQMGQEVILRCVPISNHLYFYWYRQILGQKVEFLVSFYNNEISEKSEIFDDQFSVERPDGSNFTLKIRSTKLEDSAMYFCASQVFGQADTQYFGPGTRLTVL.

This sequence joins TRBV4-1 and TRBJ2-1; 7 positions match TRBD2. The CDR3 is 16 residues long. Germline V gene sequence: CDR1 MGHRA, CDR2 YSYEKL. Trimming took 0 bases from V and 0 from J; bases not matched to a gene: 2. In DNA, the CDR3 is TGCGCCAGCAGCCAAGATCAGCGGGGCTCCTACAATGAGCAGTTCTTC. It specifies CASSQDQRGSYNEQFF.

This clonotype was seen once. This sequence joins TRBV3-1 and TRBJ2-3; 7 bases fit TRBD1. With 4 bases clipped from V and 12 bases from J, the junction kept 7 bases outside the gene matches. The CDR3 contains 12 residues. The V gene's germline CDR1 is LGHDT and CDR2 YNNKEL (reference sequence). The CDR3 spells CASSPPGQHQYF. The CDR3 DNA follows: TGTGCCAGCAGCCCTCCGGGACAGCATCAGTATTTT.

CDR3 sequence reads: CSASSRGNTEAFF. The CDR3 DNA reads as TGCAGTGCTAGTAGCAGGGGAAACACTGAAGCTTTCTTT. The chain carries TRBV20-1 and TRBJ1-1; tentatively, D is TRBD1 (6 bases). V was trimmed by 3 bases and J by 2 bases, leaving 10 bases between them. Germline V gene data show CDR1 as DFQATT and CDR2 as SNEGSKA (reference sequence). This CDR3 region has 13 residues.

The chain employs TRBV7-9 and TRBJ2-7, with 9 bases fitting TRBD1. CDR1 is SEHNR and CDR2 is FQNEAQ in the germline V gene (reference sequence). With 5 bases clipped from V and 4 bases from J, the junction kept 9 bases outside the gene matches. The CDR3 totals 15 residues. This chain's CDR3 is CASSATDRGKYEQYF. For the CDR3, the DNA is TGTGCCAGCAGCGCTACGGACAGGGGTAAATACGAGCAGTACTTC.

The chain uses TRBV7-2 and TRBJ2-7; the D gene is possibly TRBD1 (6 bases). Germline CDR1 SGHTA, CDR2 FQGNSA. Trimming took off 3 bases at V and 5 bases at J, with 23 bases between the two ends. CDR3 length: 17 residues. The DNA of the CDR3 is TGTGCCAGCAGCTTGATTGCCGGGACACCCCGGACCAACGAGCAGTACTTC. Its translation: CASSLIAGTPRTNEQYF.

This clonotype was seen more than once but under ten times. This chain's CDR3 is CSARASGRETQYF. The CDR3 nucleotides read TGCAGTGCTAGAGCTAGCGGCAGAGAGACCCAGTACTTC. The chain uses TRBV20-1 and TRBJ2-5, with TRBD2 identical over 7 bases. CDR3 length equals 13 residues. In germline, CDR1 is DFQATT, CDR2 SNEGSKA (reference sequence). V was pared by 1 base and J by 4 bases, with 3 bases of the junction left unmatched.

The chain employs TRBV4-2 and TRBJ2-3, with D perhaps matching TRBD2 (5 bases). Germline V gene lookup returns CDR1 LGHNA and CDR2 YNFKEQ. The CDR3 is made up of 15 amino acids. The V gene lost 4 bases and the J gene lost 1 base, with 12 bases spanning the gap. CDR3 residues: CASSRPRVGTDTQYF. CDR3 DNA sequence: TGTGCCAGCAGCCGTCCGAGGGTAGGCACAGATACGCAGTATTTT.

This clonotype was counted only a few times. The genes are TRBV7-8 and TRBJ2-2; D gene unclear. Germline V lookup: CDR1 SGHVS, CDR2 FQNEAQ. CDR3 length: 16 amino acids. V was pared by 6 bases and J by 1 base, with 15 bases between. CDR3 sequence reads: CASRPRLGKNTGELFF. CDR3 nucleotides: TGTGCCAGCAGACCAAGGCTCGGCAAGAACACCGGGGAGCTGTTTTTT.

This clonotype was counted between two and nine times. The chain has TRBV7-2 and TRBJ2-3; tentatively, D is TRBD1 (6 bases). This CDR3 is 14 amino acids long. CDR1 SGHTA and CDR2 FQGNSA come from the germline V gene. V lost 2 bases, J lost 5 bases, and 11 bases lay in between. DNA for the CDR3: TGTGCCAGCAGCTTAATTGGGGGCGAAGATACGCAGTATTTT. This gives the protein CASSLIGGEDTQYF.

The chain recombines TRBV4-3 with TRBJ2-3; D is undetermined. From germline, CDR1 is LGHNA and CDR2 YSLEER. The CDR3 loop spans 14 amino acids. V lost 3 bases to trimming and J lost 3 bases, with 10 bases between them. The chain's CDR3 is CASSHDDGTDTQYF. The CDR3 nucleotides read TGCGCCAGCAGCCATGATGACGGAACAGATACGCAGTATTTT.

This clonotype has a handful of counts. This chain connects TRBV7-2 to TRBJ1-2, with D possibly TRBD1 on 5 matching bases. V was clipped by 5 bases and J by 7 bases, with 23 bases between them. The germline CDR1 and CDR2 sequences are SGHTA and FQGNSA. The CDR3 length is 16 residues. The CDR3 DNA follows: TGTGCCAGCAGCGTGGGACTTTCATACGACTTGGGTGGCTACACCTTC. Translating it yields CASSVGLSYDLGGYTF.

V is TRBV20-1 and J is TRBJ1-2, with no clear D. The CDR3 totals 13 residues. Trimming pared 1 base from V and 0 bases from J, leaving 6 bases between. Germline V lookup: CDR1 DFQATT, CDR2 SNEGSKA (reference sequence). Here the CDR3 DNA reads TGCAGTGCTAGAGGGGTAGCTAACTATGGCTACACCTTC. Amino acid sequence: CSARGVANYGYTF.

This clonotype was found a few times. The genes are TRBV12-3 or TRBV12-4 and TRBJ1-1; 8 bases align to TRBD1. V was clipped by 6 bases and J by 5 bases; unmatched bases: 8. This CDR3 spans 14 amino acids. For the CDR3, the DNA is TGTGCCAGCAGAGACTTAACAGGGGGGACTGAAGCTTTCTTT. This gives the protein CASRDLTGGTEAFF.